This TCR beta chain was sequenced for a study of control samples from healthy donors and cancer patients. The protocol was immunoSEQ multiplex PCR, while the TCRdb copy is restricted to in-frame clones and leaves out a portion. This table holds more than 110,000 clones, 88% found once. The V gene lost 2 bases and the J gene lost 5 bases, with 10 bases spanning the gap. This CDR3 is built from 13 residues. The germline V gene encodes CDR1 SGHRS and CDR2 YFSETQ. The rearrangement joins TRBV5-1 to TRBJ2-5, with D perhaps TRBD2 (6 bases). Specimen: blood. The clonotype was recovered from a woman in her 30s in good health. CDR3 DNA: TGCGCCAGCAGCTTTAGCGGCGAGGAGACCCAGTACTTC. Translating it yields CASSFSGEETQYF.